Following are 25 T cell receptor beta chains from one sample sequenced in a study of Graves' ophthalmopathy and Graves' hyperthyroidism. The authors amplified TCR beta CDR3 regions from RNA transcripts. RT-PCR was first run with HTBI primers, then multiplex PCR in a second round. MiXCR, applied by TCRdb to the multiplex PCR reads, yields one record per CDR3 protein. The sample contains roughly 1.1 million distinct CDR3 sequences, about two fifths of which appear only once. Sequenced sample: peripheral blood or thyroid tissue (not recorded which). Receptor source: an adult man with Graves' hyperthyroidism.

This clonotype was seen repeatedly, ten times or more. The V call is TRBV12-3 or TRBV12-4, the J call TRBJ2-7; D may be TRBD1 (6 bases). CDR3 length equals 11 residues. CDR3 nucleotide sequence: TGTGCGACCGGACAGCCAAACCAGCAGTACTTC. This sequence encodes CATGQPNQQYF.

The table lists this clonotype with many counts. The chain combines TRBV25-1 with TRBJ1-2; 10 bases fit TRBD1. J was trimmed by 6 bases and V by 6 bases; bases with no gene match: 22. CDR1 and CDR2 (germline): MGHDK, SYGVNS. The CDR3 extends over 19 amino acids. The CDR3 nucleotides are TGTGCCAGCAGAACCGGGACAGGGGACCGCATAGGGCAATCCAATGGCTACACCTTC. It yields the protein CASRTGTGDRIGQSNGYTF.

This clonotype appeared many times. The chain recombines TRBV5-6 with TRBJ2-5, with D perhaps matching TRBD1 (6 bases). CDR3 length: 13 residues. Looked up from germline, CDR1 is SGHDT and CDR2 is YYEEEE. The V end was cut by 3 bases, the J end by 5 bases, with 11 bases between. This chain's CDR3 is CASSYSDRETQYF. The CDR3 coding sequence is TGTGCCAGCAGCTATTCAGACAGGGAGACCCAGTACTTC. Complete variable domain (other parts from reference TRBV5-6 and TRBJ2-5): DAGVTQSPTHLIKTRGQQVTLRCSPKSGHDTVSWYQQALGQGPQFIFQYYEEEERQRGNFPDRFSGHQFPNYSSELNVNALLLGDSALYLCASSYSDRETQYFGPGTRLLVL.

This chain connects TRBV2 to TRBJ2-5; 9 bases are a match to TRBD1. Trimming at V came to 6 bases and at J to 5 bases, leaving 7 bases not matched to a gene. Germline values: CDR1 SNHLY, CDR2 FYNNEI. This CDR3 has 14 residues. The CDR3 bases are TGTGCCAGCAGACGACAGGGGGGGCTCGAGACCCAGTACTTC. It translates to CASRRQGGLETQYF.

This clonotype was detected ten times or more. V gene TRBV9 combines with J gene TRBJ1-1; tentative D call: TRBD1 (5 bases). CDR1 is SGDLS and CDR2 is YYNGEE in the germline V gene. The germline V and J ends were trimmed by 0 bases and 2 bases, with 11 bases remaining between them. The CDR3 consists of 15 residues. The CDR3 bases are TGTGCCAGCAGCGTAGAGGGGAGGGCAAACACTGAAGCTTTCTTT. Its translation: CASSVEGRANTEAFF.

This clonotype was detected ten times or more. This chain joins TRBV7-9 and TRBJ1-3; a weak D match, TRBD1 (5 bases). Germline V gene lookup returns CDR1 SEHNR and CDR2 FQNEAQ (reference sequence). There are 16 residues in the CDR3. V was shortened by 5 bases and J by 1 base, with 15 bases between the two germline ends. Here the CDR3 reads CASSPLGRGSGNTIYF. The DNA of the CDR3 is TGTGCCAGCAGCCCCCTCGGACGGGGGTCTGGAAACACCATATATTTT. Filled out from reference TRBV7-9 and TRBJ1-3, the complete variable domain reads DTGVSQNPRHKITKRGQNVTFRCDPISEHNRLYWYRQTLGQGPEFLTYFQNEAQLEKSRLLSDRFSAERPKGSFSTLEIQRTEQGDSAMYLCASSPLGRGSGNTIYFGEGSWLTVV.

The sample holds a few counts of this clonotype. The chain links TRBV20-1 to TRBJ1-2, with unresolved D. The CDR3 length is 13 residues. The germline gives CDR1 DFQATT, CDR2 SNEGSKA (reference sequence). V was clipped by 5 bases and J by 7 bases, with 17 bases between them. DNA of the CDR3: TGCAGTGCTCTACCCCGGCCCTGGGGTGGCTACACCTTC. It specifies CSALPRPWGGYTF.

In this sample, this clonotype turned up many times. The chain employs TRBV20-1 and TRBJ2-7, with TRBD2 matching 14 bases. The CDR3 covers 16 residues. V lost 6 bases to trimming and J lost 4 bases; unmatched junction nucleotides: 11. Germline V lookup: CDR1 DFQATT, CDR2 SNEGSKA (reference sequence). CDR3 coding DNA: TGCAGTGCCCCGCCGACTAGCGGGAGGGCCGAGTACGAGCAGTACTTC. Protein sequence: CSAPPTSGRAEYEQYF.

The rearrangement joins TRBV29-1 to TRBJ2-7; D possibly corresponds to TRBD2 (6 bases). Germline lookup yields CDR1 SQVTM and CDR2 ANQGSEA. The CDR3 extends over 12 amino acids. Deletions cut 4 bases from V and 7 bases from J, with 14 bases between. The CDR3 sequence is CSVASARWEQYF. The CDR3 bases are TGCAGCGTTGCTAGCGCCCGATGGGAGCAGTACTTC.

CDR3 nucleotide sequence: TGCGCCAGCAGCCAAGATAGGCAGGTACAAGAAAAACTGTTTTTT. Translation gives CASSQDRQVQEKLFF. The chain has TRBV4-1 and TRBJ1-4; D gene ambiguous. The CDR3 runs 15 residues. V was shortened by 0 bases and J by 8 bases, with 13 bases between the two germline ends. Germline V CDR1 and CDR2: MGHRA, YSYEKL.

The chain combines TRBV12-5 with TRBJ2-5; D gene ambiguous. Per the germline V gene, CDR1 is LGHNT and CDR2 is FRNRAP. CDR3 size: 15 residues. The CDR3 loop is CASSLIAGPNQPQYF. The CDR3 DNA reads as TGTGCCAGCAGTTTGATTGCCGGGCCCAATCAGCCCCAGTACTTC.

Details on this clonotype: A read error is likely here: a far larger clone is one base away. In DNA, the CDR3 is TGCGCCAGCAGCTTTCAGGGGGCGAACATTGAAGCTTTCTTT. Translated, it gives CASSFQGANIEAFF. The V call is TRBV5-1, the J call TRBJ1-1; the match to TRBD1 covers 8 bases. This CDR3 region has 14 residues. Germline-derived CDR1 and CDR2 are SGHRS and YFSETQ.

This clonotype has a count of ten or more. The chain links TRBV29-1 to TRBJ2-7; D is possibly TRBD2 (6 bases). CDR1 and CDR2 (germline): SQVTM, ANQGSEA. The CDR3 runs 13 residues. V was pared by 6 bases and J by 3 bases, with 15 bases between. In DNA, the CDR3 is TGCAGCGTAAGTGCGGGACCCTACTACGAGCAGTACTTC. Protein product: CSVSAGPYYEQYF.

Remarks on this clonotype: A much larger clone is a single base away; this may be a read error. This rearrangement joins TRBV11-2 to TRBJ2-7, with TRBD1 matching over 9 bases. Germline V gene data show CDR1 as SGHAT and CDR2 as FQNNGV. This CDR3 is 16 amino acids long. For the CDR3, the DNA is TGTGCCAGCAGCTTATTCTGGTTAGGACAGGGGCAGGGACAGTGCTTC. Encoded protein: CASSLFWLGQGQGQCF.

This clonotype was seen only a few times. The gene calls are TRBV19 and TRBJ2-7, with D unresolved. Germline V gene sequence: CDR1 LNHDA, CDR2 SQIVND (reference sequence). V gave up 10 bases and J gave up 5 bases, with 18 bases separating them. The CDR3 extends over 13 amino acids. In DNA form, the CDR3 reads TGTGCCACCCGACCCTCAGTATTCGACGAGCAGTACTTC. Residues: CATRPSVFDEQYF.

The table lists this clonotype with a few counts. This chain links TRBV15 with TRBJ1-1; D unclear. With 5 bases removed from V and 3 bases from J, the gap between germline ends came to 10 bases. CDR1 is LNHNV and CDR2 is YYDKDF in the germline V gene (reference sequence). The CDR3 has 13 amino acids. CDR3 nucleotides: TGTGCCACCAGCTCCGACTCTGACACTGAAGCTTTCTTT. Amino acid sequence: CATSSDSDTEAFF.

The chain joins TRBV4-3 to TRBJ2-2; maybe TRBD1 (5 bases). With 3 bases removed from V and 5 bases from J, the gap between germline ends came to 22 bases. The CDR3 consists of 18 residues. Per germline, CDR1 LGHNA and CDR2 YSLEER. The DNA for the CDR3 is TGCGCCAGCAGCCACCTTGTTGGGGCGACCTCTACTACCGGGGAGCTGTTTTTT. The encoded protein is CASSHLVGATSTTGELFF.

The chain links TRBV9 to TRBJ2-1; D is unresolved. The germline V gene has CDR1 SGDLS and CDR2 YYNGEE. The length of the CDR3 is 15 residues. Between the trimmed V and J ends, which lost 2 bases and 0 bases, there was a span of 9 bases. CDR3 loop: CASSVRESSYNEQFF. The CDR3 DNA follows: TGTGCCAGCAGCGTTCGCGAAAGCTCCTACAATGAGCAGTTCTTC. Full variable domain (missing parts from reference TRBV9 and TRBJ2-1): DSGVTQTPKHLITATGQRVTLRCSPRSGDLSVYWYQQSLDQGLQFLIQYYNGEERAKGNILERFSAQQFPDLHSELNLSSLELGDSALYFCASSVRESSYNEQFFGPGTRLTVL.

The V and J genes are TRBV25-1 and TRBJ2-5; D might be TRBD2 (7 bases). The CDR3 has 15 amino acids. Germline V gives CDR1 MGHDK, CDR2 SYGVNS. V was shortened by 4 bases and J by 7 bases, with 19 bases between the two germline ends. CDR3 region: CASSAGGSGHGTQYF. The CDR3 bases are TGTGCCAGCAGTGCGGGGGGCTCTGGCCACGGGACCCAGTACTTC.

The CDR3 protein is CASSSGTGVYNSPLHF. The DNA for the CDR3 is TGTGCCAGCAGCTCCGGGACAGGGGTCTATAATTCACCCCTCCACTTT. V usage is TRBV5-5 and J usage is TRBJ1-6; 10 bases are a match to TRBD1. This CDR3 is 16 amino acids long. CDR1 and CDR2 from the germline V gene are SGHKS and YYEKEE (reference sequence). V shed 3 bases and J 3 bases; nucleotides not matched to a gene: 3. Filled out from reference TRBV5-5 and TRBJ1-6, the complete variable domain reads DAGVTQSPTHLIKTRGQQVTLRCSPISGHKSVSWYQQVLGQGPQFIFQYYEKEERGRGNFPDRFSARQFPNYSSELNVNALLLGDSALYLCASSSGTGVYNSPLHFGNGTRLTVT.

At least ten counts were recorded for this clonotype. An end of the junction does not agree with germline; a read error may underlie this. This rearrangement joins TRBV10-3 to TRBJ1-2, with D unclear. This CDR3 contains 13 residues. The germline gives CDR1 ENHRY, CDR2 SYGVKD. The CDR3 DNA follows: TGTGCCAGCAGTGTCGCAACCAACTATGGCTACACCTTC. This translates into CASSVATNYGYTF.

This clonotype was seen once. This rearrangement joins TRBV7-2 to TRBJ2-5; 8 bases agree with TRBD1. V shed 8 bases and J 4 bases; nucleotides not matched to a gene: 9. The germline CDR1 and CDR2 sequences are SGHTA and FQGNSA. This CDR3 spans 14 amino acids. This CDR3 is CASSPGQVVETQYF. DNA of the CDR3: TGTGCCAGCTCACCGGGACAGGTGGTAGAGACCCAGTACTTC. The full variable domain, its missing parts supplied by reference TRBV7-2 and TRBJ2-5, is GAGVSQSPSNKVTEKGKDVELRCDPISGHTALYWYRQSLGQGLEFLIYFQGNSAPDKSGLPSDRFSAERTGGSVSTLTIQRTQQEDSAVYLCASSPGQVVETQYFGPGTRLLVL.

The CDR3 DNA sequence: TGCGCCAGCAGCGGTAGGGGCATCGAGCAGTACTTC. Translation: CASSGRGIEQYF. The chain is built from TRBV5-1 and TRBJ2-7, with a tentative D call TRBD1 (5 bases). Trimming removed 4 bases from V and 6 bases from J, with 11 bases in between. CDR1 and CDR2 (germline): SGHRS, YFSETQ. This CDR3 is 12 amino acids long.

The chain is built from TRBV29-1 and TRBJ1-2; D possibly corresponds to TRBD1 (5 bases). The germline gives CDR1 SQVTM, CDR2 ANQGSEA. The CDR3 has 12 residues. Trimming shortened V by 4 bases and J by 3 bases, and 9 bases separated the two germline ends. The CDR3, as DNA: TGCAGCGTTGGAGGGGTCGACTATGGCTACACCTTC. Protein sequence: CSVGGVDYGYTF.

There are many counts of this clonotype. This rearrangement joins TRBV7-2 to TRBJ2-5; 13 bases map to TRBD2. The CDR3 length is 14 residues. Losses at the gene ends were 4 bases for V and 6 bases for J; bases not matched to a gene: 2. Germline CDR1 is SGHTA and CDR2 is FQGNSA. The CDR3 here is CASSSGLAGQTQYF. The CDR3 coding sequence is TGTGCCAGCAGCTCGGGACTAGCGGGACAGACCCAGTACTTC.